One and the same sample provided the 25 T cell receptor beta chains below, sequenced in a study of spatial heterogeneity in lung cancer. Time point denoted: sample taken at primary tumor resection. TCRdb processed the 5' RACE reads anew with MiXCR; each CDR3 protein has one entry. The table records 5,000 to 6,500 distinct CDR3 sequences, 3.9% of them present only once. The sample was normal lung tissue next to the tumor, taken at surgery. Every receptor here comes from a male donor with early-stage non-small cell lung cancer.

By its share, this clonotype is medium-sized. This chain connects TRBV29-1 to TRBJ1-2; no clear D. This CDR3 comprises 11 residues. Deletions cut 6 bases from V and 8 bases from J, with 13 bases between. From germline, CDR1 is SQVTM and CDR2 ANQGSEA. CDR3 region: CSVSSGVGYTF. In nucleotides, the CDR3 is TGCAGCGTGTCAAGCGGGGTAGGCTACACCTTC.

This clonotype was seen many times. The rearrangement uses TRBV28 and TRBJ1-2; no reliable D call. CDR1 and CDR2 from the germline V gene are MDHEN and SYDVKM. Trimming stripped 6 bases from V and 4 bases from J, with 6 bases between. The CDR3 length is 11 residues. CDR3 region: CASSRVYGYTF. The CDR3 region has the DNA TGTGCCAGCAGCCGGGTCTATGGCTACACCTTC.

This clonotype was found many times. V is TRBV3-1 and J is TRBJ1-4; 7 nucleotides match TRBD1. Trimming took 1 base from V and 6 from J; bases not matched to a gene: 5. The length of the CDR3 is 15 residues. Looked up from germline, CDR1 is LGHDT and CDR2 is YNNKEL (reference sequence). As DNA, the CDR3 is TGTGCCAGCAGCCAAGTTCCAGGGGGGGATGAAAAACTGTTTTTT. Translating gives CASSQVPGGDEKLFF.

This clonotype counts as medium-sized. CDR3 loop: CSAREGGKGTEAFF. CDR3 bases: TGCAGTGCTAGAGAGGGGGGCAAAGGGACTGAAGCTTTCTTT. The chain joins TRBV20-1 to TRBJ1-1; perhaps TRBD1 as D (6 bases). The V gene's germline CDR1 is DFQATT and CDR2 SNEGSKA (reference sequence). The ends were cut back, 0 bases at V and 5 bases at J, with 13 bases in the middle. The CDR3 consists of 14 residues.

This clonotype was detected many times. V usage is TRBV20-1 and J usage is TRBJ2-3, with 7 bases lining up with TRBD1. V dropped 6 bases and J dropped 4; count of bases not matched to a gene: 13. Germline V gives CDR1 DFQATT, CDR2 SNEGSKA (reference sequence). The CDR3 runs 15 residues. The CDR3 spells CSALLQGRGPDTQYF. The CDR3 region has the DNA TGCAGTGCCCTCCTACAGGGGCGCGGGCCAGATACGCAGTATTTT.

In its sample, this clonotype was seen a few times. The chain links TRBV12-3 or TRBV12-4 to TRBJ1-1; 8 bases line up with TRBD1. With V trimmed by 4 bases and J by 1 base, 2 bases remained unmatched. The CDR3 runs to 14 residues. The CDR3 DNA is TGTGCCAGCAGTTCCACAGGGGGGAACACTGAAGCTTTCTTT. It yields the protein CASSSTGGNTEAFF.

This clonotype was seen more than once but under ten times. J is TRBJ2-3 and V is TRBV4-1; TRBD2 aligns across 8 bases. From germline, CDR1 is MGHRA and CDR2 YSYEKL. The V and J ends lost 1 base and 3 bases, in that order; junction bases with no gene match: 6. The CDR3 has 16 amino acids. Written as DNA, the CDR3 is TGCGCCAGCAGCCAAGCTGTCGGGGGGGTGACAGATACGCAGTATTTT. This encodes CASSQAVGGVTDTQYF.

This clonotype is termed medium-sized. The chain joins TRBV7-2 to TRBJ2-2; D gene unclear. Germline CDR1 and CDR2: SGHTA and FQGNSA. CDR3 size: 14 residues. Trimming left V 2 bases short and J 8 bases short, with 12 bases between. CDR3 coding DNA: TGTGCCAGCAGCTTAAACTTTAAAGGGGGGGAGCTGTTTTTT. It is translated as CASSLNFKGGELFF.

This clonotype was found many times. V is TRBV6-1 and J is TRBJ1-2; D is unclear. Trimming took 8 bases from V and 8 from J, leaving 21 bases between them. The length of the CDR3 is 14 residues. Germline V gene sequence: CDR1 MNHNS, CDR2 SASEGT. The CDR3 DNA reads TGTGCCAGCTTAACGTTTGGGGTAACGCAAGGCTACACCTTC. Amino acid sequence: CASLTFGVTQGYTF.

In its sample, this clonotype ranks as medium-sized. The rearrangement uses TRBV4-2 and TRBJ2-3, with D possibly matching TRBD2 (6 bases). This CDR3 has 16 residues. Germline CDR1 is LGHNA and CDR2 is YNFKEQ. V was cut by 1 base and J by 3 bases, with 14 bases left in between. In DNA form, the CDR3 reads TGTGCCAGCAGCCAAGTAAAGGGCGGAGGGACAGATACGCAGTATTTT. This translates into CASSQVKGGGTDTQYF.

This clonotype was detected ten times or more. The gene calls are TRBV19 and TRBJ1-4; tentatively, D is TRBD1 (6 bases). V dropped 5 bases and J dropped 0 bases, with 13 bases sitting between them. Looked up from germline, CDR1 is LNHDA and CDR2 is SQIVND (reference sequence). This CDR3 comprises 16 residues. CDR3 in amino acids: CASSDIEGATNEKLFF. The CDR3 nucleotides are TGTGCCAGTAGTGACATCGAGGGGGCAACTAATGAAAAACTGTTTTTT.

Many counts were recorded for this clonotype. The CDR3 reads CSAHEGLAISSYNEQFF. The CDR3 DNA sequence: TGCAGTGCTCACGAGGGACTAGCGATTAGCTCCTACAATGAGCAGTTCTTC. The rearrangement links TRBV20-1 to TRBJ2-1; 10 bases agree with TRBD2. Trimming took 5 bases from V and 0 from J; bases not matched to a gene: 10. The germline gives CDR1 DFQATT, CDR2 SNEGSKA (reference sequence). The CDR3 has 17 amino acids.

Within the sample, this clonotype is medium-sized. The genes are TRBV3-1 and TRBJ2-5; D perhaps matches TRBD2 (6 bases). Germline CDR1 reads LGHDT; CDR2 reads YNNKEL (reference sequence). Trimming took off 4 bases at V and 0 bases at J, with 12 bases between the two ends. This CDR3 is 15 amino acids long. The CDR3, as DNA: TGTGCCAGCAGCCCCGGTGCGGGGCACCAAGAGACCCAGTACTTC. It codes for CASSPGAGHQETQYF.

Relative to its sample, this clonotype is medium-sized (0.01 to 0.1%). J is TRBJ2-7 and V is TRBV19; tentative D call: TRBD2 (7 bases). The V gene lost 1 base and the J gene lost 2 bases, with 15 bases spanning the gap. Germline V gene sequence: CDR1 LNHDA, CDR2 SQIVND (reference sequence). The CDR3 consists of 16 residues. This CDR3 is CASSIGVGGLPYEQYF. CDR3 coding DNA: TGTGCCAGTAGTATAGGAGTCGGGGGGCTCCCCTACGAGCAGTACTTC. The full variable domain, rest sourced from reference TRBV19 and TRBJ2-7, is DGGITQSPKYLFRKEGQNVTLSCEQNLNHDAMYWYRQDPGQGLRLIYYSQIVNDFQKGDIAEGYSVSREKKESFPLTVTSAQKNPTAFYLCASSIGVGGLPYEQYFGPGTRLTVT.

This clonotype is labeled medium-sized. This chain links TRBV18 with TRBJ1-2, with TRBD1 matching over 8 bases. Trimming at V came to 6 bases and at J to 0 bases, leaving 9 bases not matched to a gene. Germline V gives CDR1 KGHSH, CDR2 LQKENI. This CDR3 has 16 amino acids. CDR3 region: CASSRPGQGTNYGYTF. In DNA, the CDR3 is TGTGCCAGCTCCCGGCCCGGACAGGGAACTAACTATGGCTACACCTTC.

This clonotype was seen many times. The chain uses TRBV5-1 and TRBJ1-1; 11 bases map to TRBD1. Germline V gene data show CDR1 as SGHRS and CDR2 as YFSETQ. The CDR3 extends over 14 amino acids. J lost 4 bases, V lost 5 bases, and 4 bases had no gene match. The CDR3 is CASSFGQGATEAFF. Here the CDR3 DNA reads TGCGCCAGCAGTTTTGGACAGGGGGCCACTGAAGCTTTCTTT. Supplemented by reference TRBV5-1 and TRBJ1-1, the full variable domain reads KAGVTQTPRYLIKTRGQQVTLSCSPISGHRSVSWYQQTPGQGLQFLFEYFSETQRNKGNFPGRFSGRQFSNSRSEMNVSTLELGDSALYLCASSFGQGATEAFFGQGTRLTVV.

Judged by abundance, this clonotype is medium-sized (0.01 to 0.1%). This chain joins TRBV29-1 and TRBJ2-1; perhaps TRBD2 as D (6 bases). Germline-derived CDR1 and CDR2 are SQVTM and ANQGSEA. Trimming removed 4 bases from V and 9 bases from J, with 10 bases in between. The CDR3 totals 11 residues. CDR3 nucleotide sequence: TGCAGCGTTGGGCTGGGAGGTGAGCAGTTCTTC. The encoded protein is CSVGLGGEQFF.

The table lists this clonotype with many counts. V gene TRBV7-3 combines with J gene TRBJ2-3; 8 nucleotides align to TRBD2. This CDR3 is 16 amino acids long. Trimming cost V 3 bases and J 1 base; bases outside gene matches: 6. Germline V CDR1 and CDR2: SGHTA, FQGTGA. The CDR3 nucleotides read TGTGCCAGCAGCTTTGGTAGCGGGGACCGCACAGATACGCAGTATTTT. This translates into CASSFGSGDRTDTQYF.

Many counts were recorded for this clonotype. The CDR3 reads CSLEKSREFGEQFF. The CDR3 DNA is TGCAGTCTCGAAAAGTCCAGGGAGTTTGGTGAGCAGTTCTTC. The chain links TRBV20-1 to TRBJ2-1; the D call may be TRBD1 or TRBD2 (5 bases each). The germline V and J ends were trimmed by 8 bases and 9 bases, with 23 bases remaining between them. Germline-derived CDR1 and CDR2 are DFQATT and SNEGSKA (reference sequence). CDR3 length: 14 amino acids.

This clonotype was picked up many times. The chain links TRBV5-6 to TRBJ2-1, with 13 bases matching TRBD2. The junction had 5 bases not matched to a gene; V was cut back by 4 bases and J by 16 bases. Germline V gene lookup returns CDR1 SGHDT and CDR2 YYEEEE. This CDR3 spans 12 amino acids. This CDR3 reads CASSPGLAGVFF. In DNA form, the CDR3 reads TGTGCCAGCAGCCCTGGACTAGCGGGGGTCTTCTTC.

This clonotype rates as medium-sized. The genes are TRBV18 and TRBJ1-5, with D possibly matching TRBD1 (5 bases). The CDR3 spans 13 residues. Per the germline V gene, CDR1 is KGHSH and CDR2 is LQKENI. Trimming stripped 5 bases from V and 4 bases from J, with 9 bases between. CDR3: CASSLQDNQPQHF. CDR3 nucleotides: TGTGCCAGCTCATTACAGGATAATCAGCCCCAGCATTTT.

Relative to its sample, this clonotype is medium-sized. The V and J genes are TRBV27 and TRBJ2-7; possible D gene TRBD2, 5 bases. V dropped 5 bases and J dropped 1 base, with 15 bases sitting between them. CDR3 length: 15 amino acids. Germline lookup yields CDR1 MNHEY and CDR2 SMNVEV (reference sequence). The CDR3 DNA reads TGTGCCAGCAGTGGGTCGAGGGAGCGGTCCTACGAGCAGTACTTC. Its translation is CASSGSRERSYEQYF.

This clonotype has more than one count but fewer than ten. The chain recombines TRBV20-1 with TRBJ1-5, with a possible D match to TRBD1 (6 bases). Trimming took 6 bases from V and 3 from J, leaving 12 bases between them. This CDR3 spans 13 amino acids. Per germline, CDR1 DFQATT and CDR2 SNEGSKA (reference sequence). The CDR3 DNA sequence: TGCAGTGCAGGGGGGCATGTCAATCAGCCCCAGCATTTT. Its protein product is CSAGGHVNQPQHF.

This clonotype qualifies as medium-sized (0.01 to 0.1%). CDR3 loop: CASSQSYRGANTGELFF. The CDR3 nucleotides read TGTGCCAGCAGCCAGAGCTACAGGGGCGCGAACACCGGGGAGCTGTTTTTT. The J gene is TRBJ2-2, the V gene TRBV3-1; 7 nucleotides line up with TRBD1. The junction had 7 bases not matched to a gene; V was cut back by 3 bases and J by 0 bases. This CDR3 has 17 residues. Germline V lookup: CDR1 LGHDT, CDR2 YNNKEL (reference sequence).

The chain uses TRBV5-6 and TRBJ2-1, with 7 bases that match TRBD2. The CDR3 length is 17 residues. J lost 1 base, V lost 2 bases, and 9 bases had no gene match. Germline V gene data show CDR1 as SGHDT and CDR2 as YYEEEE. The CDR3 loop reads CASSFRRSGVSYNEQFF. The CDR3, as DNA: TGTGCCAGCAGCTTCCGACGGAGCGGGGTTTCCTACAATGAGCAGTTCTTC.